The source of this T cell receptor beta chain is a study of response to subunit inactivated influenza vaccine. General study findings and limits: The authors proposed limited new T cell recruitment per seasonal influenza vaccination.

The CDR3 is made up of 16 amino acids. Germline assignment: CDR1 DFQATT and CDR2 SNEGSKA (reference sequence). Trimming cost V 0 bases and J 3 bases, with 18 bases left between them. This clonotype was counted only a few times. Its antigen is undetermined. MiXCR was run by TCRdb on the RT-PCR reads, yielding one entry per CDR3 protein. The sample lists approximately 520,000 distinct CDR3 sequences, roughly 23% seen once, with approximately 2% in the top ten. J is TRBJ2-7 and V is TRBV20-1; perhaps TRBD1 as D (6 bases). This receptor was obtained from a man aged 45-65 years who received an inactivated influenza vaccine. Source: CD4+ T cells sorted from PBMCs, taken roughly 5 days after vaccination. The CDR3 loop reads CSARDHRGRGRYEQYF. The CDR3 DNA sequence: TGCAGTGCTAGAGATCATCGTGGCAGGGGACGCTACGAGCAGTACTTC.